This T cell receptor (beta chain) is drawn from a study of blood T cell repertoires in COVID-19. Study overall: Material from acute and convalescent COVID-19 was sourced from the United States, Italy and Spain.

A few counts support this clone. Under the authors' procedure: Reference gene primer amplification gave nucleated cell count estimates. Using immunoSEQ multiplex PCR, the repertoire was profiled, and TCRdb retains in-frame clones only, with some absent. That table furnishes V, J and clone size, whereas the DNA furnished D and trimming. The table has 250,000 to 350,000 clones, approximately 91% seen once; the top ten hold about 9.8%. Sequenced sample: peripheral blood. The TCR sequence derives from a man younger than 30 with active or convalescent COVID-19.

In nucleotides, the CDR3 is TGTGCCAGTAGTATTTCCAGAGGGAACACCATATATTTT. It specifies CASSISRGNTIYF. This sequence joins TRBV19 and TRBJ1-3, with unresolved D. V lost 3 bases and J 7 bases, leaving 10 bases between the germline ends. The CDR3 spans 13 residues. Germline lookup yields CDR1 LNHDA and CDR2 SQIVND (reference sequence).